These 10 T cell receptor beta chains share one sample of origin, sequenced in a study of T cell responses to AZD1222 COVID-19 vaccine. The data were produced by immunoSEQ multiplex PCR, yet TCRdb's version contains in-frame clones alone and is incomplete. The table lists around 95,000 clones, 88% of them singletons. The specimen was peripheral blood, collected on day 0 of AZD1222 vaccination. All receptors come from an adult in good health.

The V call is TRBV7-2, the J call TRBJ2-2; 9 nucleotides align to TRBD1. Germline CDR1 is SGHTA and CDR2 is FQGNSA. The CDR3 has 18 residues. The junction had 15 bases not matched to a gene; V was cut back by 4 bases and J by 6 bases. In nucleotides, the CDR3 is TGTGCCAGCAGCTCTTGGCTGGGACAGGGTTTAAGTTCCGGGGAGCTGTTTTTT. As protein: CASSSWLGQGLSSGELFF.

The rearrangement joins TRBV19 to TRBJ2-1; 7 bases are shared with TRBD1. Germline assignment: CDR1 LNHDA and CDR2 SQIVND (reference sequence). With V trimmed by 5 bases and J by 3 bases, 10 bases remained unmatched. This CDR3 is 16 amino acids long. In DNA form, the CDR3 reads TGTGCCAGTAGTTCTCCTACGACAGGGTACTACAATGAGCAGTTCTTC. As protein: CASSSPTTGYYNEQFF.

The chain employs TRBV29-1 and TRBJ2-7; no reliable D call. From germline, CDR1 is SQVTM and CDR2 ANQGSEA. V lost 3 bases and J 4 bases, leaving 10 bases between the germline ends. CDR3 size: 12 residues. For the CDR3, the DNA is TGCAGCGTTGAGATGTCGAGATACGAGCAGTACTTC. It specifies CSVEMSRYEQYF.

The V gene is TRBV5-6, the J gene TRBJ1-6; 8 bases fit TRBD1. The V segment lost 2 bases and the J segment 1 base; nucleotides outside the gene matches: 2. This CDR3 spans 16 amino acids. Germline V gives CDR1 SGHDT, CDR2 YYEEEE. CDR3 sequence (DNA): TGTGCCAGCAGCTTCGACAGGGGTTCCTATAATTCACCCCTCCACTTT. Amino acid sequence: CASSFDRGSYNSPLHF.

The J gene is TRBJ2-7, the V gene TRBV30; D gene unclear. Per the germline V gene, CDR1 is GTSNPN and CDR2 is SVGIG (reference sequence). This CDR3 is built from 12 residues. V lost 4 bases and J lost 0, with 7 bases in between. Here the CDR3 reads CAWKASSYEQYF. The CDR3, as DNA: TGTGCCTGGAAGGCCAGCTCCTACGAGCAGTACTTC.

The chain couples TRBV28 to TRBJ1-2; 9 positions agree with TRBD1. This CDR3 is built from 16 residues. V lost 3 bases, J lost 6 bases, and 11 bases stayed unmatched. Germline V gene sequence: CDR1 MDHEN, CDR2 SYDVKM. The DNA for the CDR3 is TGTGCCAGCAGTTTCCGTACTCCGGGACAGGGAAATGGCTACACCTTC. This encodes CASSFRTPGQGNGYTF.

For the CDR3, the DNA is TGTGCCAGCAGTCCCGGGACTAGCGACTACAATGAGCAGTTCTTC. It encodes CASSPGTSDYNEQFF. V and J are TRBV6-5 and TRBJ2-1, with 10 bases lining up with TRBD2. Germline trimming cut 5 bases from V and 3 bases from J; bases unmatched to any gene: 4. CDR1 MNHEY and CDR2 SVGAGI come from the germline V gene. The CDR3 spans 15 residues.

The chain is built from TRBV3-1 (or the pseudogene TRBV3-2) and TRBJ1-5; D gene ambiguous. This CDR3 has 15 amino acids. With 4 bases removed from V and 0 bases from J, the gap between germline ends came to 10 bases. The germline V gene has CDR1 LGHDT and CDR2 YNNKEL (reference sequence). The CDR3 nucleotides read TGTGCCAGCAGCCCACAGAGGTCTAGCAATCAGCCCCAGCATTTT. It translates to CASSPQRSSNQPQHF.

The chain uses TRBV5-1 and TRBJ2-7, with TRBD2 identical over 7 bases. Germline loops: CDR1 SGHRS, CDR2 YFSETQ. Trimming removed 2 bases from V and 2 bases from J; junction bases left unmatched: 1. This CDR3 is 13 amino acids long. The CDR3 reads CASSFGGTYEQYF. The CDR3 DNA follows: TGCGCCAGCAGCTTCGGGGGGACCTACGAGCAGTACTTC.

This clone occurred a few times. The V call is TRBV2, the J call TRBJ2-4; D call uncertain. This CDR3 region has 15 residues. Between the trimmed V and J ends, which lost 0 bases and 0 bases, there was a span of 6 bases. Germline V gives CDR1 SNHLY, CDR2 FYNNEI. The CDR3 DNA is TGTGCCAGCAGTGAAGCGCTTCCAGCCAAAAACATTCAGTACTTC. The encoded protein is CASSEALPAKNIQYF.